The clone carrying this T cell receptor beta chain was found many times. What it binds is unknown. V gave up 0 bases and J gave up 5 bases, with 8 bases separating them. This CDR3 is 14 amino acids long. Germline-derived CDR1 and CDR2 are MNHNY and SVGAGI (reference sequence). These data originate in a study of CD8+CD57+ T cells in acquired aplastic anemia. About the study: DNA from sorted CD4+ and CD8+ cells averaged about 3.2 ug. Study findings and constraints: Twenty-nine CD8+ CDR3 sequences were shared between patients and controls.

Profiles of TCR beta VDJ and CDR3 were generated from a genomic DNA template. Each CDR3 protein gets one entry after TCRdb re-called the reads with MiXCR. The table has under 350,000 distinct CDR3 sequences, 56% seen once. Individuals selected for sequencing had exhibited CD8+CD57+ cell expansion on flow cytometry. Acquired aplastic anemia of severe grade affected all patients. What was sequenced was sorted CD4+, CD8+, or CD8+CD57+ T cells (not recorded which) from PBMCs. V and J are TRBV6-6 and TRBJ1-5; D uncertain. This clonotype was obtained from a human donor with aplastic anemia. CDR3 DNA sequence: TGTGCCAGCAGTTACTCAGGAGCCGATCAGCCCCAGCATTTT. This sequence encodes CASSYSGADQPQHF.